In this sample, the clone carrying this T cell receptor beta chain turned up once. The sample belongs to a study of blood T cell repertoires in COVID-19. Study summary: The United States, Italy and Spain were the sources of the acute and convalescent COVID-19 samples. T cells, B-cell-depleted T cells, or PBMCs supplied cDNA or gDNA.

Original analysis: Amplification of reference gene primers provided the estimated nucleated cell counts. Clones were sequenced by immunoSEQ multiplex PCR, and TCRdb holds only the in-frame ones, with some missing. V and J calls and clone size come straight from that table; D and trimming were deduced from the DNA. The sample has about 310,000 clones, roughly 84% seen once. This CDR3 contains 15 residues. Between the trimmed V and J ends, which lost 8 bases and 4 bases, there was a span of 18 bases. CDR1 and CDR2 (germline): MNHEY, SVGAGI. The receptor was derived from a man in his fifties with active or convalescent COVID-19. Material for sequencing was peripheral blood. The chain has TRBV6-5 and TRBJ1-3; no firm D call. The DNA of the CDR3 is TGTGCCAGCGTAGGAGAGCAATACTTGGGAAACACCATATATTTT. Translating it yields CASVGEQYLGNTIYF.